The sequence of this TCR beta chain was determined in a study of shared clonotypes between healthy human individuals. In the study overall: For every donor, three CD4 naive, three CD4 memory, two CD8 naive and one CD8 memory plates were used.

Generated by immunoSEQ multiplex PCR, the TCRdb table keeps only in-frame clones and is missing some. The sample records roughly 2.5 million clones, about 92% being singletons. The V and J ends lost 7 bases and 6 bases, in that order; junction bases with no gene match: 21. The germline V gene has CDR1 SGHVS and CDR2 FQNEAQ. This CDR3 is built from 19 residues. Healthy HIV-negative adults without recent acute infections or vaccinations served as donors. All donors were Caucasian adults living in Nashville, Tennessee. Material for sequencing was naive CD4+ T cells sorted from blood. Subset indicated: CD45RA+ positively selected. This receptor was obtained from a man between 18 and 35 years old in good health. This chain uses TRBV7-8 with TRBJ2-7, with 13 bases identical to TRBD2. CDR3 nucleotide sequence: TGTGCCAGCACCAAAACGGGGACTAGCGGGAACCCTATTATGGGCGAGCAGTACTTC. It is translated as CASTKTGTSGNPIMGEQYF.